Following are 27 T cell receptor beta chains from one sample sequenced in a study of regulatory T cells in long-lasting Graves disease. iRepertoire HTBI primers and Arm-PCR of CDR3 regions built TCR beta libraries. From the multiplex PCR reads, TCRdb called clonotypes with MiXCR, one entry per CDR3 protein. The sample consists of about 530,000 distinct CDR3 sequences, approximately 16% of them appearing once. Time point specified: newly diagnosed GD, antithyroid drugs for less than 3 months. With RNA extracted from PBMCs as input, the TCR library was made. Another study also made use of these data, one on T cells in Graves' hyperthyroidism and ophthalmopathy.

The specimen was peripheral blood mononuclear cells (PBMCs), collected at new diagnosis, from a patient treated with antithyroid drugs. The receptor source for this set is a middle-aged woman with Graves disease.

This clonotype was observed at least ten times. This chain links TRBV7-2 with TRBJ1-1; tentatively, D is TRBD1 (6 bases). The CDR3 extends over 14 amino acids. The ends were cut back, 9 bases at V and 1 base at J, with 15 bases in the middle. The germline V gene encodes CDR1 SGHTA and CDR2 FQGNSA. The CDR3: CASNDRTANTEAFF. CDR3 nucleotides: TGTGCCAGTAACGATCGGACAGCGAACACTGAAGCTTTCTTT.

This clonotype was picked up many times. The rearrangement uses TRBV3-1 and TRBJ1-5; D remains unclear. Looked up from germline, CDR1 is LGHDT and CDR2 is YNNKEL (reference sequence). Trimming stripped 0 bases from V and 7 bases from J, with 7 bases between. CDR3 length: 13 residues. Here the CDR3 DNA reads TGTGCCAGCAGCCAAGATCAAGTACAGCCCCAGCATTTT. It translates to CASSQDQVQPQHF.

Many counts were recorded for this clonotype. The CDR3 spells CASSERGDYEQYF. The CDR3 bases are TGTGCCAGCAGTGAAAGGGGAGACTACGAGCAGTACTTC. The chain uses TRBV6-1 and TRBJ2-7; D assignment may be TRBD1 or TRBD2 (5 bases each). Germline assignment: CDR1 MNHNS and CDR2 SASEGT. Trimming took off 2 bases at V and 3 bases at J, with 8 bases between the two ends. The CDR3 is made up of 13 amino acids.

V gene TRBV14 combines with J gene TRBJ2-7, with a tentative D call TRBD1 (6 bases). Trimming took 4 bases from V and 4 from J, leaving 14 bases between them. Germline V gives CDR1 SGHDN, CDR2 FVKESK. CDR3 length: 14 amino acids. The CDR3 sequence is CASSLQGNPYEQYF. The CDR3, as DNA: TGTGCCAGCAGCCTCCAGGGGAATCCGTACGAGCAGTACTTC. Filled out from reference TRBV14 and TRBJ2-7, the complete variable domain reads EAGVTQFPSHSVIEKGQTVTLRCDPISGHDNLYWYRRVMGKEIKFLLHFVKESKQDESGMPNNRFLAERTGGTYSTLKVQPAELEDSGVYFCASSLQGNPYEQYFGPGTRLTVT.

There are many counts of this clonotype. J is TRBJ1-6 and V is TRBV12-3 or TRBV12-4, with no clear D. Trimming shortened V by 2 bases and J by 6 bases, and 14 bases separated the two germline ends. The CDR3 sequence is 16 residues long. This CDR3 reads CASSLKGGTGNSPLHF. The CDR3 nucleotides are TGTGCCAGCAGTTTAAAGGGCGGAACGGGTAATTCACCCCTCCACTTT.

V gene TRBV4-2 combines with J gene TRBJ1-2, with D maybe TRBD1 (5 bases). The germline V and J ends were trimmed by 6 bases and 3 bases, with 11 bases remaining between them. The germline V gene has CDR1 LGHNA and CDR2 YNFKEQ. This CDR3 spans 13 amino acids. CDR3 residues: CASRGGMDYGYTF. The CDR3, as DNA: TGTGCCAGCAGGGGGGGGATGGACTATGGCTACACCTTC.

At least ten counts were recorded for this clonotype. The gene calls are TRBV6-2 or TRBV6-3 and TRBJ2-1; 8 nucleotides align to TRBD2. The ends lost 5 bases at V and 7 bases at J; junction bases unmatched: 13. The germline gives CDR1 MNHEY, CDR2 SVGEGT. The length of the CDR3 is 16 residues. The CDR3 spells CASSLSGTRDRNEQFF. CDR3 in DNA: TGTGCCAGCAGTCTGTCCGGGACTAGGGATAGGAATGAGCAGTTCTTC.

Only a few counts were recorded for this clonotype. This chain uses TRBV5-1 with TRBJ2-7, with 8 bases aligning to TRBD1. Trimming took 5 bases from V and 3 from J; bases not matched to a gene: 10. This CDR3 has 15 residues. Germline-derived CDR1 and CDR2 are SGHRS and YFSETQ. Here the CDR3 DNA reads TGCGCCAGCAGACCTAGTGGACAGGGACTCTACGAGCAGTACTTC. Its translation is CASRPSGQGLYEQYF.

This clonotype has a handful of counts. The rearrangement uses TRBV29-1 and TRBJ2-1; 11 bases align to TRBD2. After removal of 7 bases from V and 7 bases from J, the junction contained 9 bases not matched to a gene. This CDR3 is built from 14 residues. The germline gives CDR1 SQVTM, CDR2 ANQGSEA. CDR3 DNA sequence: TGCAGCGACAGCGGGACTAGCGGACGGAATGAGCAGTTCTTC. Its protein product is CSDSGTSGRNEQFF.

The genes are TRBV7-3 and TRBJ2-1, with 7 bases fitting TRBD1. Germline V CDR1 and CDR2: SGHTA, FQGTGA. V dropped 5 bases and J dropped 2; count of bases not matched to a gene: 6. This CDR3 is built from 15 residues. CDR3 protein: CASSPGQSPYNEQFF. The CDR3 DNA is TGTGCCAGCAGCCCGGGACAGAGTCCCTACAATGAGCAGTTCTTC.

This chain links TRBV29-1 with TRBJ2-2, with a tentative D call TRBD2 (5 bases). Trimming cost V 4 bases and J 4 bases, with 13 bases left between them. CDR1 is SQVTM, CDR2 ANQGSEA, per germline. This CDR3 spans 14 amino acids. CDR3 amino acids: CSVGPKAGTGELFF. CDR3 in DNA: TGCAGCGTTGGACCGAAGGCGGGCACCGGGGAGCTGTTTTTT.

This clonotype has a count of ten or more. V is TRBV28 and J is TRBJ1-1; D is undetermined. CDR3 length: 15 residues. Deletions cut 5 bases from V and 1 base from J, with 14 bases between. From germline, CDR1 is MDHEN and CDR2 SYDVKM. The CDR3 region is CASSNKQIKNTEAFF. Here the CDR3 DNA reads TGTGCCAGCAGTAACAAACAGATTAAGAACACTGAAGCTTTCTTT.

The chain links TRBV4-1 to TRBJ2-1; D is perhaps TRBD1 (7 bases). The CDR3 has 17 amino acids. Trimming took off 1 base at V and 3 bases at J, with 16 bases between the two ends. Germline loops: CDR1 MGHRA, CDR2 YSYEKL. The CDR3 region is CASSQGNAGGGYNEQFF. The CDR3 bases are TGCGCCAGCAGCCAAGGGAATGCAGGGGGAGGCTACAATGAGCAGTTCTTC.

V usage is TRBV15 and J usage is TRBJ2-2; possibly TRBD2 for D (6 bases). The CDR3 loop spans 15 amino acids. In germline, CDR1 is LNHNV, CDR2 YYDKDF (reference sequence). The V end lost 0 bases, the J end lost 4 bases, and 9 bases lay between the germline ends. CDR3 in amino acids: CATSRDRGSTGELFF. In nucleotides, the CDR3 is TGTGCCACCAGCAGAGATCGGGGGAGCACCGGGGAGCTGTTTTTT.

This clonotype has more than one count but fewer than ten. The chain is built from TRBV29-1 and TRBJ2-7, with no clear D. Germline-derived CDR1 and CDR2 are SQVTM and ANQGSEA. The CDR3 length is 12 residues. The V end was cut by 5 bases, the J end by 3 bases, with 11 bases between. The CDR3 nucleotides read TGCAGCGTTAGTCAGGTCGACTACGAGCAGTACTTC. It encodes CSVSQVDYEQYF.

With regard to this clonotype: A single base separates this from a much larger clone, so it may be a read error. The rearrangement joins TRBV28 to TRBJ2-7; D may be TRBD2 (5 bases). V gave up 4 bases and J gave up 6 bases, with 10 bases separating them. Germline V gene data show CDR1 as MDHEN and CDR2 as SYDVKM. CDR3 length: 12 residues. In DNA, the CDR3 is TGTGCCAGCAGTTCGGGGAAGTGCGAGCAGTACTTC. Residues: CASSSGKCEQYF.

This clonotype came up many times. The genes are TRBV2 and TRBJ1-1; 9 positions agree with TRBD1. The CDR3 runs to 13 residues. The V and J ends lost 7 bases and 5 bases, in that order; junction bases with no gene match: 5. Per the germline V gene, CDR1 is SNHLY and CDR2 is FYNNEI. The CDR3 bases are TGTGCCAGCAAGACAGGGGGGGAAACTGAAGCTTTCTTT. It specifies CASKTGGETEAFF.

This clonotype was seen at least ten times. The chain recombines TRBV12-3 or TRBV12-4 with TRBJ1-5, with D possibly TRBD1 on 6 matching bases. CDR3 size: 14 residues. Trimming stripped 3 bases from V and 11 bases from J, with 17 bases between. CDR3 protein: CASSLSGGSTSQHF. Here the CDR3 DNA reads TGTGCCAGCAGTTTGTCGGGGGGCTCCACCTCCCAGCATTTT.

At least ten counts were recorded for this clonotype. This sequence joins TRBV2 and TRBJ1-5; 7 nucleotides align to TRBD1. V shed 6 bases and J 0 bases; nucleotides not matched to a gene: 5. The CDR3 is made up of 15 amino acids. Germline V gene sequence: CDR1 SNHLY, CDR2 FYNNEI. The CDR3 loop is CASSKTGASNQPQHF. DNA of the CDR3: TGTGCCAGCAGCAAAACAGGGGCTAGCAATCAGCCCCAGCATTTT.

Ten or more counts support this clonotype. J is TRBJ2-2 and V is TRBV3-1; D is uncertain. The V gene's germline CDR1 is LGHDT and CDR2 YNNKEL (reference sequence). V was pared by 3 bases and J by 6 bases, with 5 bases between. The CDR3 spans 12 residues. DNA of the CDR3: TGTGCCAGCAGCCATGACCCCGGGGAGCTGTTTTTT. Protein: CASSHDPGELFF.

The rearrangement uses TRBV2 and TRBJ1-3, with D perhaps TRBD1 (6 bases). The ends were cut back, 2 bases at V and 7 bases at J, with 24 bases in the middle. The CDR3 is 18 residues long. Germline V gives CDR1 SNHLY, CDR2 FYNNEI. CDR3: CASSEFHPGAGDFNTIYF. The CDR3 coding sequence is TGTGCCAGCAGTGAATTTCACCCCGGGGCAGGGGATTTTAACACCATATATTTT.

The rearrangement links TRBV6-2 or TRBV6-3 to TRBJ1-6; no definite D call. Trimming removed 5 bases from V and 7 bases from J, with 6 bases in between. The CDR3 totals 12 residues. The germline V gene encodes CDR1 MNHEY and CDR2 SVGEGT. CDR3 residues: CASSEQNSPLHF. The CDR3 DNA reads TGTGCCAGCAGTGAACAGAATTCACCCCTCCACTTT.

V gene TRBV28 combines with J gene TRBJ1-2; a possible D gene is TRBD1 (6 bases). CDR1 MDHEN and CDR2 SYDVKM come from the germline V gene. V lost 5 bases and J lost 8, with 15 bases in between. CDR3 length equals 13 residues. CDR3 coding DNA: TGTGCCAGCAGTCACATAGGGGGTCGGGGCTACACCTTC. This encodes CASSHIGGRGYTF.

This clonotype was observed at least ten times. The chain joins TRBV29-1 to TRBJ2-1; possible D gene TRBD1, 5 bases. CDR3 length equals 15 residues. Trimming took 5 bases from V and 10 from J, leaving 24 bases between them. Germline CDR1 and CDR2: SQVTM and ANQGSEA. For the CDR3, the DNA is TGCAGCGTTACTACCTACAGGCTTGGCCCGTTGGAGCAGTTCTTC. Translated, it gives CSVTTYRLGPLEQFF.

This clonotype was recorded a few times. The V call is TRBV6-1, the J call TRBJ1-2; TRBD1 might be the D (5 bases). The CDR3 extends over 14 amino acids. CDR1 and CDR2 (germline): MNHNS, SASEGT. V gave up 6 bases and J gave up 5 bases, with 16 bases separating them. In DNA form, the CDR3 reads TGTGCCAGCAGCCCCGACCAGGGATCATATGGCTACACCTTC. Protein: CASSPDQGSYGYTF.

This clonotype showed up just a few times. This rearrangement joins TRBV4-2 to TRBJ1-1, with unresolved D. Per germline, CDR1 LGHNA and CDR2 YNFKEQ. Trimming removed 0 bases at V and 3 bases at J, with 8 bases between. The CDR3 spans 14 residues. The CDR3 DNA follows: TGTGCCAGCAGCCAAGACGTGGGCGACACTGAAGCTTTCTTT. Translated: CASSQDVGDTEAFF.

J is TRBJ2-2 and V is TRBV2; D gene unclear. Germline-derived CDR1 and CDR2 are SNHLY and FYNNEI. Trimming removed 4 bases from V and 1 base from J, with 7 bases in between. This CDR3 is built from 14 residues. CDR3 loop: CASSALRNTGELFF. CDR3 in DNA: TGTGCCAGCAGTGCCCTACGGAACACCGGGGAGCTGTTTTTT. The whole variable domain, remainder taken from reference TRBV2 and TRBJ2-2, is EPEVTQTPSHQVTQMGQEVILRCVPISNHLYFYWYRQILGQKVEFLVSFYNNEISEKSEIFDDQFSVERPDGSNFTLKIRSTKLEDSAMYFCASSALRNTGELFFGEGSRLTVL.